These 25 T cell receptor beta chains share one sample of origin, sequenced in a study of T cells in Graves' hyperthyroidism and ophthalmopathy. Amplified TCR beta CDR3 regions derived from RNA transcripts. The TCR CDR3 first-round RT-PCR relied on the HTBI primer set. TCRdb processed the multiplex PCR reads anew with MiXCR; each CDR3 protein has one entry. Counted here are over 400,000 distinct CDR3 sequences, approximately 23% occurring once; the ten biggest clones make up 45% to 50%. Source material: blood. Receptor source: a woman aged 70-85 years with Graves' ophthalmopathy.

The V call is TRBV6-5, the J call TRBJ2-1, with 10 bases matching TRBD2. The junction had 7 bases not matched to a gene; V was cut back by 1 base and J by 10 bases. In germline, CDR1 is MNHEY, CDR2 SVGAGI. There are 15 residues in the CDR3. The CDR3 DNA sequence: TGTGCCAGCAGTTACTTTACTAGCGGGGCCGGCGAGCAGTTCTTC. Translation: CASSYFTSGAGEQFF.

This clonotype was counted many times. The rearrangement joins TRBV2 to TRBJ2-3; D might be TRBD2 (6 bases). The V end lost 7 bases, the J end lost 5 bases, and 13 bases lay between the germline ends. This CDR3 is built from 13 residues. Germline CDR1 is SNHLY and CDR2 is FYNNEI. Here the CDR3 DNA reads TGTGCCAGCACCAGGAGGGACGGAGATACGCAGTATTTT. It is translated as CASTRRDGDTQYF.

The chain recombines TRBV20-1 with TRBJ1-1; no clear D gene. CDR1 is DFQATT and CDR2 is SNEGSKA in the germline V gene (reference sequence). This CDR3 comprises 11 residues. V dropped 4 bases and J dropped 3 bases, with 6 bases sitting between them. The CDR3 region is CSAMQDTEAFF. The DNA for the CDR3 is TGCAGTGCTATGCAGGACACTGAAGCTTTCTTT.

This clonotype was seen at least ten times. The rearrangement joins TRBV11-2 to TRBJ2-5, with 9 bases identical to TRBD2. The CDR3 is made up of 14 amino acids. Germline CDR1 and CDR2: SGHAT and FQNNGV. After removal of 5 bases from V and 5 bases from J, the junction contained 6 bases not matched to a gene. The CDR3 DNA reads TGTGCCAGCAGCCCCCGACTAGCGGCGGAGACCCAGTACTTC. Translation gives CASSPRLAAETQYF.

This sequence joins TRBV10-3 and TRBJ1-5; D is undetermined. This CDR3 has 16 amino acids. The germline V gene encodes CDR1 ENHRY and CDR2 SYGVKD. The V end lost 0 bases, the J end lost 1 base, and 10 bases lay between the germline ends. CDR3 coding DNA: TGTGCCATCAGTGAGTCAGGAGCGGGGAGCAATCAGCCCCAGCATTTT. Encoded protein: CAISESGAGSNQPQHF.

This clonotype was observed a handful of times. The genes are TRBV20-1 and TRBJ1-5; D perhaps matches TRBD1 (6 bases). Germline V gives CDR1 DFQATT, CDR2 SNEGSKA (reference sequence). The CDR3 covers 13 residues. Trimming removed 6 bases from V and 5 bases from J, with 14 bases in between. The CDR3: CSADRDNHQPQHF. As DNA, the CDR3 is TGCAGTGCGGACCGGGACAACCATCAGCCCCAGCATTTT.

This clonotype showed up many times. The chain employs TRBV3-1 and TRBJ2-1; 7 bases agree with TRBD2. J gave up 8 bases and V 4 bases, and 8 bases lay outside the gene matches. CDR3 length: 14 residues. Germline CDR1 LGHDT, CDR2 YNNKEL (reference sequence). In nucleotides, the CDR3 is TGTGCCAGCAGCCTAGCGGGTCTCGTAGATGAGCAGTTCTTC. Residues: CASSLAGLVDEQFF.

V and J are TRBV6-1 and TRBJ2-5, with TRBD1 matching 7 bases. V gave up 5 bases and J gave up 1 base; unmatched junction bases: 1. Germline assignment: CDR1 MNHNS and CDR2 SASEGT. This CDR3 spans 13 amino acids. Written as DNA, the CDR3 is TGTGCCAGCAGTAACAGGGGCCAAGAGACCCAGTACTTC. As protein: CASSNRGQETQYF.

This clonotype was observed at least ten times. The gene calls are TRBV28 and TRBJ1-1, with 7 bases matching TRBD1. Germline CDR1 is MDHEN and CDR2 is SYDVKM. There are 14 residues in the CDR3. Trimming removed 5 bases from V and 7 bases from J; junction bases left unmatched: 10. DNA of the CDR3: TGTGCCAGCAGTATCCCGCGACAGGGTGGTGAAGCTTTCTTT. Amino acids: CASSIPRQGGEAFF. The variable domain in full, completed from reference TRBV28 and TRBJ1-1, reads DVKVTQSSRYLVKRTGEKVFLECVQDMDHENMFWYRQDPGLGLRLIYFSYDVKMKEKGDIPEGYSVSREKKERFSLILESASTNQTSMYLCASSIPRQGGEAFFGQGTRLTVV.

This chain connects TRBV9 to TRBJ1-2; 7 bases align to TRBD1. V shed 2 bases and J 7 bases; nucleotides not matched to a gene: 11. CDR1 is SGDLS, CDR2 YYNGEE, per germline. The CDR3 totals 15 residues. The CDR3 spells CASSVGPDRHRGYTF. The CDR3 DNA follows: TGTGCCAGCAGCGTCGGACCGGACAGGCACCGTGGCTACACCTTC.

CDR3 region: CSADPGLLYNEQFF. In nucleotides, the CDR3 is TGCAGTGCTGACCCGGGACTTCTCTACAATGAGCAGTTCTTC. The chain uses TRBV20-1 and TRBJ2-1; perhaps TRBD2 as D (6 bases). The CDR3 runs 14 residues. With 5 bases removed from V and 3 bases from J, the gap between germline ends came to 14 bases. From germline, CDR1 is DFQATT and CDR2 SNEGSKA (reference sequence).

This clonotype was counted many times. CDR3 residues: CSASEGIDEQFF. The CDR3 region has the DNA TGCAGTGCTAGTGAGGGAATCGATGAGCAGTTCTTC. The chain carries TRBV20-1 and TRBJ2-1, with a possible D match to TRBD2 (5 bases). The V gene's germline CDR1 is DFQATT and CDR2 SNEGSKA (reference sequence). The ends were cut back, 3 bases at V and 8 bases at J, with 11 bases in the middle. This CDR3 region has 12 residues.

The V call is TRBV15, the J call TRBJ2-4; D possibly corresponds to TRBD2 (5 bases). From germline, CDR1 is LNHNV and CDR2 YYDKDF (reference sequence). The germline V and J ends were trimmed by 3 bases and 5 bases, with 14 bases remaining between them. The CDR3 covers 15 residues. The CDR3 DNA follows: TGTGCCACCAGCAGGCCCCTGAGGGCCCAAAACATTCAGTACTTC. Residues: CATSRPLRAQNIQYF.

The chain couples TRBV19 to TRBJ1-4; TRBD1 is a possible D gene (5 bases). Per the germline V gene, CDR1 is LNHDA and CDR2 is SQIVND (reference sequence). The CDR3 spans 13 residues. Trimming left V 10 bases short and J 5 bases short, with 14 bases between. The DNA for the CDR3 is TGTGCCACTTCGGGGGAACTAAATGAAAAACTGTTTTTT. Amino acid sequence: CATSGELNEKLFF.

This clonotype appeared a few times. V is TRBV6-2 or TRBV6-3 and J is TRBJ1-2; 7 bases align to TRBD1. The V gene's germline CDR1 is MNHEY and CDR2 SVGEGT. The CDR3 contains 13 residues. The junction had 6 bases not matched to a gene; V was cut back by 4 bases and J by 7 bases. Here the CDR3 DNA reads TGTGCCAGCAGTTCCAACAGGGGTGTTGGCTACACCTTC. Its translation is CASSSNRGVGYTF.

In its sample, this clonotype was seen many times. The V and J genes are TRBV20-1 and TRBJ1-1, with unresolved D. The CDR3 is 12 amino acids. Germline V gives CDR1 DFQATT, CDR2 SNEGSKA (reference sequence). Trimming shortened V by 3 bases and J by 1 base, and 6 bases separated the two germline ends. This chain's CDR3 is CSARTGNTEAFF. The CDR3 DNA follows: TGCAGTGCTAGGACGGGGAACACTGAAGCTTTCTTT.

The rearrangement links TRBV6-1 to TRBJ2-7; no definite D call. The germline V gene encodes CDR1 MNHNS and CDR2 SASEGT. Trimming left V 3 bases short and J 2 bases short, with 11 bases between. This CDR3 comprises 14 residues. The chain's CDR3 is CASSDAAPTYEQYF. The CDR3 DNA sequence: TGTGCCAGCAGTGATGCGGCACCGACCTACGAGCAGTACTTC.

This clonotype was counted only a few times. J is TRBJ2-1 and V is TRBV6-1; 9 positions match TRBD2. The CDR3 extends over 13 amino acids. Germline V gene lookup returns CDR1 MNHNS and CDR2 SASEGT. The ends lost 8 bases at V and 8 bases at J; junction bases unmatched: 7. CDR3 nucleotide sequence: TGTGCCAGCTTGGCGGGAGGGCCTCATGAGCAGTTCTTC. It codes for CASLAGGPHEQFF.

This clonotype has just a few counts. The chain links TRBV11-2 to TRBJ1-2; possible D gene TRBD1, 5 bases. Germline loops: CDR1 SGHAT, CDR2 FQNNGV. With 1 base removed from V and 0 bases from J, the gap between germline ends came to 18 bases. The CDR3 runs 18 residues. CDR3 nucleotide sequence: TGTGCCAGCAGCTTAGCTTGGGCCCTGGGGGGTTCTAACTATGGCTACACCTTC. Protein: CASSLAWALGGSNYGYTF. The full variable domain, completed using reference TRBV11-2 and TRBJ1-2, is EAGVAQSPRYKIIEKRQSVAFWCNPISGHATLYWYQQILGQGPKLLIQFQNNGVVDDSQLPKDRFSAERLKGVDSTLKIQPAKLEDSAVYLCASSLAWALGGSNYGYTFGSGTRLTVV.

This clonotype was detected many times. The V call is TRBV11-2, the J call TRBJ1-1; 7 bases line up with TRBD1. Germline V lookup: CDR1 SGHAT, CDR2 FQNNGV. This CDR3 has 16 amino acids. Germline trimming cut 5 bases from V and 1 base from J; bases unmatched to any gene: 10. The CDR3 spells CASSPYTGTENTEAFF. The CDR3 bases are TGTGCCAGCAGCCCATATACCGGGACAGAGAACACTGAAGCTTTCTTT.

The chain uses TRBV9 and TRBJ2-1; D gene ambiguous. CDR3 length equals 13 residues. The V gene lost 0 bases and the J gene lost 8 bases, with 9 bases spanning the gap. Germline lookup yields CDR1 SGDLS and CDR2 YYNGEE. The CDR3, as DNA: TGTGCCAGCAGCGTAGCTTGGGGATATGAGCAGTTCTTC. Protein: CASSVAWGYEQFF.

The V call is TRBV19, the J call TRBJ1-2; tentative D call: TRBD1 (5 bases). The CDR3 loop spans 15 amino acids. Germline CDR1 and CDR2: LNHDA and SQIVND (reference sequence). With 2 bases removed from V and 0 bases from J, the gap between germline ends came to 10 bases. The CDR3 sequence: CASSIRGAANYGYTF. As DNA, the CDR3 is TGTGCCAGTAGTATAAGAGGGGCAGCTAACTATGGCTACACCTTC.

This clonotype was counted many times. This chain connects TRBV10-1 to TRBJ2-5; D may match TRBD1 or TRBD2 (5 bases each). Germline assignment: CDR1 WNHNN and CDR2 SYGVQD (reference sequence). This CDR3 spans 13 amino acids. Between the trimmed V and J ends, which lost 5 bases and 10 bases, there was a span of 17 bases. The CDR3 loop is CASSIGTDTLQYF. CDR3 sequence (DNA): TGCGCCAGCAGTATTGGGACCGACACACTCCAGTACTTC.

This clonotype was seen just once. The V gene is TRBV5-6, the J gene TRBJ1-1; TRBD1 aligns across 9 bases. The CDR3 sequence is 14 residues long. CDR1 is SGHDT and CDR2 is YYEEEE in the germline V gene. V lost 2 bases to trimming and J lost 5 bases; unmatched junction nucleotides: 4. The CDR3 reads CASSFWTGETEAFF. The CDR3 DNA follows: TGTGCCAGCAGCTTCTGGACAGGGGAAACTGAAGCTTTCTTT.

This clonotype was counted only a few times. The chain uses TRBV30 and TRBJ2-3; 8 bases map to TRBD2. Germline assignment: CDR1 GTSNPN and CDR2 SVGIG (reference sequence). The length of the CDR3 is 17 residues. Trimming cost V 0 bases and J 3 bases; bases outside gene matches: 11. The CDR3 coding sequence is TGTGCCTGGAGTGTTGACCCTCGGAGCGGGAGAACAGATACGCAGTATTTT. Protein: CAWSVDPRSGRTDTQYF.